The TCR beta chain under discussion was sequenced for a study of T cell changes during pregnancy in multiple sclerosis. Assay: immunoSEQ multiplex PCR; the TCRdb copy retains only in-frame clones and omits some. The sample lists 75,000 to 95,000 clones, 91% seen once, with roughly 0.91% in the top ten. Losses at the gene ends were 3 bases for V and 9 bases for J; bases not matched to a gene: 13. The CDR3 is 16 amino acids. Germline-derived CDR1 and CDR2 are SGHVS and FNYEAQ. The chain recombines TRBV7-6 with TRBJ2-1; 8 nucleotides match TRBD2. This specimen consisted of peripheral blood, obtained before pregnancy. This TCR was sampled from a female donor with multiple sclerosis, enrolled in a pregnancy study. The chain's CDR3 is CASSFGTSLHGGEQFF. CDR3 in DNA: TGTGCCAGCAGCTTCGGGACTAGTCTTCATGGCGGTGAGCAGTTCTTC.